The rows below give T cell receptor beta chains drawn from one sample of a study of CD8 T cells in Susac syndrome. One entry per CDR3 protein, called by TCRdb with MiXCR from the immunoSEQ multiplex PCR reads. The table has 180,000 or so distinct CDR3 sequences, around 94% seen once. The sequenced sample was CD4+ T cells from PBMCs. These receptors came from a human donor in good health. CDR3s include the opening cysteine and the closing phenylalanine or tryptophan. Each record gives: CDR3 DNA, CDR3 protein, V gene, J gene, clone size, D gene, CDR3 length. D genes are given only for firm matches. Size values are once, few and many counts, or a class for expanded clones, and some rows have none.

TGTGCCAGCAGTTTAAGGGACAGGCAGTACTTC	CASSLRDRQYF	TRBV28	TRBJ2-5	once	TRBD1	11
TGCAGTGCTAGATCATCAGGGCTTTATGGCTACACCTTC	CSARSSGLYGYTF	TRBV20-1	TRBJ1-2	-	-	13
TGCAGTGGATCTGACGGAAATAGCAATCAGCCCCAGCATTTT	CSGSDGNSNQPQHF	TRBV20-1	TRBJ1-5	-	-	14
TGTGCCAGCAGCTTGTCTTGGGGCGCTCGGTTCCAAGAGACCCAGTACTTC	CASSLSWGARFQETQYF	TRBV7-2	TRBJ2-5	-	-	17
TGCAGCGTTGATTTAGGCCAAGGTTCCCAACAGCACTTC	CSVDLGQGSQQHF	TRBV29-1	TRBJ2-5	once	-	13
TGCAGTGCGAAGCGGGGGGCCTGGAACACAGATACGCAGTATTTT	CSAKRGAWNTDTQYF	TRBV20-1	TRBJ2-3	-	TRBD2	15
TGTGCCAGCAGCCTAGGCCGTTTCGGGACAGGGAGTTTACCCGGAGGGTTCACTGAAGCTTTCTTT	CASSLGRFGTGSLPGGFTEAFF	TRBV11-2	TRBJ1-1	-	TRBD1	22
TGTGCCAGCAGCGTAGAAGGACAGGGGAACACTGAAGCTTTCTTT	CASSVEGQGNTEAFF	TRBV9	TRBJ1-1	-	TRBD1	15
TGTGCCATCACCGGAGGACAGCCCACAGATACGCAGTATTTT	CAITGGQPTDTQYF	TRBV10-3	TRBJ2-3	-	-	14
TGTGCCAGCAGTGACGGGACAGGGGGCGCGTCCACTGAAGCTTTCTTT	CASSDGTGGASTEAFF	TRBV6-6	TRBJ1-1	-	TRBD1	16
TGTGCCAGCTCACCAGCGGGGATCAACGAGCAGTACTTC	CASSPAGINEQYF	TRBV18	TRBJ2-7	-	-	13
TGTGCCAGCAGCCTACAGGCCAGCTCCTACGAGCAGTACTTC	CASSLQASSYEQYF	TRBV7-2	TRBJ2-7	-	-	14
TGCGCCAGCAGCCAAGAATCTCCTAGCGGGGGAGGCCAAGAGACCCAGTACTTC	CASSQESPSGGGQETQYF	TRBV4-3	TRBJ2-5	-	TRBD2	18
TGCAGCGCCTCATTCTCCGGGACAGGGACCTACGAGCAGTACTTC	CSASFSGTGTYEQYF	TRBV29-1	TRBJ2-7	-	TRBD1	15
TGCAGTGCTAGAGATCTCGGGGGCGTCGGCTATGGCTACACCTTC	CSARDLGGVGYGYTF	TRBV20-1	TRBJ1-2	once	-	15
TGTGCCAGCAGTCCACAGGGGAATGAGCAGTTCTTC	CASSPQGNEQFF	TRBV7-9	TRBJ2-1	few	TRBD1	12
TGTGCCAGCAGCTTATCCAGACAGACCCTCACAGATACGCAGTATTTT	CASSLSRQTLTDTQYF	TRBV13	TRBJ2-3	-	-	16
TGTGCCTGGAGTAGCAGGGTAAACACCGGGGAGCTGTTTTTT	CAWSSRVNTGELFF	TRBV30	TRBJ2-2	-	-	14
TGCAGCGTTGCGACAGGGGGCATCACTGAAGCTTTCTTT	CSVATGGITEAFF	TRBV29-1	TRBJ1-1	-	TRBD1	13
TGTGCCAGCCTGACAGGGGGCACTGAAGCTTTCTTT	CASLTGGTEAFF	TRBV30	TRBJ1-1	once	TRBD1	12
TGTGCCAGCAGTTTACCAGGGTTCGATGAGCAGTTCTTC	CASSLPGFDEQFF	TRBV12-3/TRBV12-4	TRBJ2-1	-	-	13
TGCAGCGTGGGACAGGGTAGAAGTTCGGTAAATGAGCAGTTCTTC	CSVGQGRSSVNEQFF	TRBV29-1	TRBJ2-1	-	TRBD1	15
TGTGCCTGGACTAAAGGGCGGAACACTGAAGCTTTCTTT	CAWTKGRNTEAFF	TRBV30	TRBJ1-1	-	-	13
TGTGCCACCAGCCCGGGGGGCCGGGGGTCAGATACGCAGTATTTT	CATSPGGRGSDTQYF	TRBV15	TRBJ2-3	-	-	15